This is a list of T cell receptor beta chains from one sample in a study of T cell repertoires in cytomegalovirus infection. TCRdb re-called the reads with MiXCR, one entry per CDR3 protein. The sample holds over 100,000 distinct CDR3 sequences; around 31% are singletons and the top ten take roughly 81%. These receptors have no identified antigens. The material sequenced was CD8+ T cells from cultured PBMCs, taken from culture after CMV antigen stimulation. The receptors come from a human donor in good health (CMV status not recorded). Some clones in this sample may be carry-over from other donors' samples. The CDR3 runs from the conserved cysteine through the conserved F or W. The order of the fields is CDR3 protein, CDR3 DNA, D gene, V gene, clone size, J gene. The D gene is left open where the match is weak. Expanded clones are given a class, and other clones once, few, many or no size at all.

cdr3_aa: CATSRTGSNQPQHF
cdr3_nt: TGTGCCACCAGCAGGACAGGTAGCAATCAGCCCCAGCATTTT
d_call: NA
v_call: TRBV15
clone_size: NA
j_call: TRBJ1-5

cdr3_aa: CATSTPVSGGAETQYF
cdr3_nt: TGTGCCACCAGCACCCCCGTGAGCGGGGGGGCGGAGACCCAGTACTTC
d_call: TRBD2
v_call: TRBV15
clone_size: many
j_call: TRBJ2-5

cdr3_aa: CASSQKWALKNTEAFF
cdr3_nt: TGTGCCAGCAGCCAAAAGTGGGCACTTAAGAACACTGAAGCTTTCTTT
d_call: NA
v_call: TRBV6-8
clone_size: NA
j_call: TRBJ1-1

cdr3_aa: CATRRDGYQPQHF
cdr3_nt: TGTGCCACCAGAAGGGATGGTTATCAGCCCCAGCATTTT
d_call: NA
v_call: TRBV24-1
clone_size: few
j_call: TRBJ1-5

cdr3_aa: CASSLSPPGPKEKLFF
cdr3_nt: TGCGCCAGCAGCCTCTCACCCCCGGGCCCCAAAGAAAAACTGTTTTTT
d_call: NA
v_call: TRBV4-1
clone_size: few
j_call: TRBJ1-4

cdr3_aa: CASSLGKGISGNTIYF
cdr3_nt: TGTGCCAGCAGTTTGGGAAAGGGGATCTCTGGAAACACCATATATTTT
d_call: NA
v_call: TRBV7-6
clone_size: NA
j_call: TRBJ1-3

cdr3_aa: CASRGRDVKQYF
cdr3_nt: TGTGCCAGCCGCGGGAGGGATGTAAAGCAGTACTTC
d_call: TRBD2
v_call: TRBV27
clone_size: few
j_call: TRBJ2-7

cdr3_aa: CASSLVGLTEAFF
cdr3_nt: TGTGCCAGCAGCTTAGTAGGGCTCACTGAAGCTTTCTTT
d_call: NA
v_call: TRBV7-8
clone_size: many
j_call: TRBJ1-1

cdr3_aa: CASSLEIGGSSYNSPLHF
cdr3_nt: TGTGCCAGCAGCTTAGAAATAGGGGGGAGCTCCTATAATTCACCCCTCCACTTT
d_call: NA
v_call: TRBV7-6
clone_size: many
j_call: TRBJ1-6

cdr3_aa: CASTLTSGGAGETQYF
cdr3_nt: TGTGCCAGCACCTTGACTAGCGGGGGGGCGGGAGAGACCCAGTACTTC
d_call: TRBD2
v_call: TRBV12-3/TRBV12-4
clone_size: NA
j_call: TRBJ2-5

cdr3_aa: CASSRSGGAYNEQFF
cdr3_nt: TGTGCCAGCAGCCGGAGCGGGGGGGCCTACAATGAGCAGTTCTTC
d_call: TRBD2
v_call: TRBV7-2
clone_size: few
j_call: TRBJ2-1

cdr3_aa: CATSREVGTGGDEQFF
cdr3_nt: TGTGCCACCAGCAGAGAAGTGGGGACAGGGGGCGATGAGCAGTTCTTC
d_call: TRBD1
v_call: TRBV15
clone_size: NA
j_call: TRBJ2-1

cdr3_aa: CASSGTGGGYYGYTF
cdr3_nt: TGTGCCAGCAGCGGGACAGGGGGCGGGTACTATGGCTACACCTTC
d_call: TRBD1
v_call: TRBV27
clone_size: NA
j_call: TRBJ1-2

cdr3_aa: CASRPETGGLQPQHF
cdr3_nt: TGTGCCAGCAGGCCAGAGACAGGGGGGTTACAGCCCCAGCATTTT
d_call: TRBD1
v_call: TRBV6-2/TRBV6-3
clone_size: NA
j_call: TRBJ1-5

cdr3_aa: CASTKPLMGDTEAFF
cdr3_nt: TGTGCCAGCACCAAGCCCCTTATGGGAGACACTGAAGCTTTCTTT
d_call: NA
v_call: TRBV7-9
clone_size: few
j_call: TRBJ1-1

cdr3_aa: CASSVYQVQGASNQPQHF
cdr3_nt: TGTGCCAGCAGTGTGTATCAAGTACAGGGAGCAAGCAATCAGCCCCAGCATTTT
d_call: NA
v_call: TRBV6-2/TRBV6-3
clone_size: NA
j_call: TRBJ1-5

cdr3_aa: CASSPTTGASYNEQFF
cdr3_nt: TGTGCCAGCAGCCCTACGACAGGGGCCTCCTACAATGAGCAGTTCTTC
d_call: TRBD1
v_call: TRBV7-9
clone_size: many
j_call: TRBJ2-1

cdr3_aa: CASSFKGDYEQYF
cdr3_nt: TGTGCCAGCAGTTTTAAGGGGGACTACGAGCAGTACTTC
d_call: NA
v_call: TRBV27
clone_size: few
j_call: TRBJ2-7

cdr3_aa: CASRDTGADDTQYF
cdr3_nt: TGTGCCAGCAGGGATACAGGCGCCGACGATACGCAGTATTTT
d_call: NA
v_call: TRBV27
clone_size: NA
j_call: TRBJ2-3

cdr3_aa: CASSLAGNSPLHF
cdr3_nt: TGCGCCAGCAGCTTGGCGGGAAATTCACCCCTCCACTTT
d_call: NA
v_call: TRBV5-1
clone_size: NA
j_call: TRBJ1-6

cdr3_aa: CASSLSGSQPQHF
cdr3_nt: TGTGCCAGCAGTTTATCAGGGTCTCAGCCCCAGCATTTT
d_call: NA
v_call: TRBV27
clone_size: few
j_call: TRBJ1-5

cdr3_aa: CASSYPTGPGGKGYTF
cdr3_nt: TGCGCCAGCAGCTACCCGACAGGGCCAGGGGGTAAAGGCTACACCTTC
d_call: TRBD1
v_call: TRBV5-1
clone_size: NA
j_call: TRBJ1-2